This TCR beta chain was sequenced in a study of blood T cell repertoires in COVID-19 (TCRdb year 2020). Concerning the study at large: Samples from collaborators originated in the United States, Italy and Spain and spanned both the acute and convalescent phases of COVID-19. The dataset comprised deeply sampled blood TCRbeta repertoires from subjects exposed to, actively infected with, or recovered from COVID-19. The samples were drawn from the first 160 participants of the ongoing ImmuneRACE study and from 1,254 subjects provided by 6 global collaborators. HLA class I and class II types, where available, came from metadata supplied by the sample provider rather than from assay-based typing. A de-identified subject ID, COVID-19 status, age in years and sex were almost always included in the sample metadata. The prospective study material was composed of cDNA or gDNA derived from T cells, B-cell-depleted T cells, or PBMCs. The repertoires were released in a freely available public database intended as a resource for research on the immune response to SARS-CoV-2.

Each collaborating institution followed its own protocols to collect whole blood in K2EDTA tubes. Collaborator samples were shipped for TCRbeta analysis as frozen whole blood, isolated PBMCs, or DNA extracted from either sample type. At the junction V is shortened by 5 bases and J by 6 bases, with 21 bases in between. CDR1 and CDR2 are read off the germline V gene as MNHEY and SVGEGT. The CDR3 measures 16 amino acids from cysteine to phenylalanine. This entry keeps only the CDR3 DNA: 48 bases, framed from base 1. What the work shows at the level of the full study, not this receptor alone: How much clinical and demographic metadata was included differed by source and by participant, and the metadata was provided uncurated.

As regards this clone: It has no known antigen specificity. No base qualities exist here, and no much larger clone lies one base off it.

TCRbeta CDR3 regions were amplified from genomic DNA using the immunoSEQ Assay, a bias-controlled multiplex PCR. Per the source publication's procedure: Nucleated cell counts per sample were estimated from amplification of reference gene primers within the assay. To quantify the absolute abundance of each unique TCRbeta CDR3 rearrangement, sequence reads were collapsed and filtered. For each sample, productive Simpson clonality was calculated by taking the square root of Simpson's diversity index across productive rearrangements. Drawn from immuneACCESS, this table holds only the in-frame rearrangements with V and J called that TCRdb kept. Clones are partly lost; checked studies trace under half to an unresolved V gene and leave the rest unexplained. From that table come the V and J calls and clone size; the DNA was used to work out D and trimming. This sample has around 200,000 clones in its table, and about nine tenths of those were observed once. Roughly 4.2% of the sample goes to the ten largest clones.

The chain is encoded by TRBV6-2 or TRBV6-3 joined to TRBJ2-3, with TRBD2 as a weak D call on 7 bases. The origin of this receptor is a man over 45 with acute or convalescent COVID-19. Sequenced material: peripheral blood. The DNA sequence is TGTGCCAGCAGTCAGGCCTGGCGGGGGCCCCGCGATACGCAGTATTTT. This sequence encodes CASSQAWRGPRDTQYF.